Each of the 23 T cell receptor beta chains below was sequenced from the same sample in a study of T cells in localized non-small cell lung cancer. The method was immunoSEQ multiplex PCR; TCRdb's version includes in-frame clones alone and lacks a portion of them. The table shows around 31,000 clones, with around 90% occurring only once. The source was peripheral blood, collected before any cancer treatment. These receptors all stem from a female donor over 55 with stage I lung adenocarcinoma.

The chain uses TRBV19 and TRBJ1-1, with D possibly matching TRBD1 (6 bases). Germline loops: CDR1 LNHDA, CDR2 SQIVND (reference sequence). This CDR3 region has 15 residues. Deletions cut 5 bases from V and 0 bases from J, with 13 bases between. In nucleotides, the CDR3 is TGTGCCAGTAGTCCCGAAGGGGGAGTGAACACTGAAGCTTTCTTT. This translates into CASSPEGGVNTEAFF.

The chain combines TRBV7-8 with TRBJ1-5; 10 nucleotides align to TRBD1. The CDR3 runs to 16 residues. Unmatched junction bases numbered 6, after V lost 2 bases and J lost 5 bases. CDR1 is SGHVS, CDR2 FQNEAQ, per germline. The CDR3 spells CASSLPSGTGDQPQHF. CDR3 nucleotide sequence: TGTGCCAGCAGCTTACCGTCGGGGACAGGGGATCAGCCCCAGCATTTT.

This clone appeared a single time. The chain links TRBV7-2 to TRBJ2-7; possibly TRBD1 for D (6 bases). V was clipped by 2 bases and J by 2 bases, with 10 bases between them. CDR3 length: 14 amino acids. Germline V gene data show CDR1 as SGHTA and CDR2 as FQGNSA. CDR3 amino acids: CASSLSTGTYEQYF. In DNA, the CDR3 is TGTGCCAGCAGCTTAAGTACAGGGACCTACGAGCAGTACTTC.

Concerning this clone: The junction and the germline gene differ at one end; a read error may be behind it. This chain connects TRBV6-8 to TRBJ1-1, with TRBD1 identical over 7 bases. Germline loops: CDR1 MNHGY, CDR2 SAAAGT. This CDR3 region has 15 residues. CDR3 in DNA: TGTGCCAGCAGTGACTCTCACAGGGGAGGGACTGAAGCTTTCTTT. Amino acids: CASSDSHRGGTEAFF.

CDR3: CASSESTDTQYF. The CDR3 DNA sequence: TGTGCCAGCAGTGAGAGCACAGATACGCAGTATTTT. The chain recombines TRBV2 with TRBJ2-3; D remains ambiguous. V was trimmed by 3 bases and J by 0 bases, leaving 1 base between them. The CDR3 runs 12 residues. Germline lookup yields CDR1 SNHLY and CDR2 FYNNEI.

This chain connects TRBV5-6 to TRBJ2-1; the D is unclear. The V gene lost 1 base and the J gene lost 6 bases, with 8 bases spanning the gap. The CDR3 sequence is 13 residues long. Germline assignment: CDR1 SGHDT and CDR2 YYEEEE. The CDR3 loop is CASSLLGVNEQFF. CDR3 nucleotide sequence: TGTGCCAGCAGCTTGTTGGGTGTCAATGAGCAGTTCTTC.

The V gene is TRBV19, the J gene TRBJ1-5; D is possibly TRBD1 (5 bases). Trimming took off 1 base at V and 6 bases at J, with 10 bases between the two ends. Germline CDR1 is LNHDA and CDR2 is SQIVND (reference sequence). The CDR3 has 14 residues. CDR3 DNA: TGTGCCAGTAGTATAGGGGACGCCACTCAGCCCCAGCATTTT. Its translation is CASSIGDATQPQHF.

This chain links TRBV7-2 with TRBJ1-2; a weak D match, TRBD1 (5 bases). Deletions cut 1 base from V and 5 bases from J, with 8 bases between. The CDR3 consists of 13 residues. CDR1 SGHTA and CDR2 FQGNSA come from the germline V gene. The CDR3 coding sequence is TGTGCCAGCAGCTTAGGACAGTTTTATGGCTACACCTTC. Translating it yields CASSLGQFYGYTF.

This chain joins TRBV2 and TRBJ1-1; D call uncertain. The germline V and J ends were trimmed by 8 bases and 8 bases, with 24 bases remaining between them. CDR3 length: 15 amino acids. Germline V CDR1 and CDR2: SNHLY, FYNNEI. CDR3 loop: CASSFQGSGSGEAFF. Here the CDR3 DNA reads TGTGCCAGCTCTTTTCAAGGGTCGGGGTCCGGGGAAGCTTTCTTT.

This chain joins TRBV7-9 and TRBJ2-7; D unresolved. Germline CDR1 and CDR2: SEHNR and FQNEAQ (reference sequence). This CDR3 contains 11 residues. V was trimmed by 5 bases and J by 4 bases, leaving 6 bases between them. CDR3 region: CASSLLYEQYF. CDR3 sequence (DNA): TGTGCCAGCAGCCTACTTTACGAGCAGTACTTC.

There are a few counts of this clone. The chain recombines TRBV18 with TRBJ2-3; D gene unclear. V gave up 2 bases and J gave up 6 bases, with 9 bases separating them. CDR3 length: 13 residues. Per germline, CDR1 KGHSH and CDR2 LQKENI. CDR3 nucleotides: TGTGCCAGCTCACCAGGCTTGGGGGATACGCAGTATTTT. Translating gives CASSPGLGDTQYF.

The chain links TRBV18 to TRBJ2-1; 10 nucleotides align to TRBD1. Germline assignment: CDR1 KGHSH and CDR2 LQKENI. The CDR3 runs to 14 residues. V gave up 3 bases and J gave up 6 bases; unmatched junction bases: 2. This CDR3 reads CASSPWTGGNEQFF. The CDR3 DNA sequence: TGTGCCAGCTCACCCTGGACAGGGGGCAATGAGCAGTTCTTC.

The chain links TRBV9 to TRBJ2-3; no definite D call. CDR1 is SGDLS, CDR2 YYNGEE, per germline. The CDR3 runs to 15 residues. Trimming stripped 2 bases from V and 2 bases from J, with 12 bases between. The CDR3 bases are TGTGCCAGCAGCGTGTTGGGGTCATTCACAGATACGCAGTATTTT. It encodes CASSVLGSFTDTQYF.

CDR3 coding DNA: TGTGCCAGCAGCGAAGGACTAGCGCCAATACAGTTCTTC. It codes for CASSEGLAPIQFF. This chain links TRBV5-6 with TRBJ2-1, with 9 bases lining up with TRBD2. J gave up 13 bases and V 4 bases, and 9 bases lay outside the gene matches. The CDR3 length is 13 residues. Germline lookup yields CDR1 SGHDT and CDR2 YYEEEE.

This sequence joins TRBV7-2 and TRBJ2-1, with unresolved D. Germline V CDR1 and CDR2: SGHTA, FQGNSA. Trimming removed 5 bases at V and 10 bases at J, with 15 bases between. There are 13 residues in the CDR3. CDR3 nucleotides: TGTGCCAGCAGCGGAAATACGGTGGGAGAGCAGTTCTTC. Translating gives CASSGNTVGEQFF. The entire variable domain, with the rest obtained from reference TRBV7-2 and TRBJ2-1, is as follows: GAGVSQSPSNKVTEKGKDVELRCDPISGHTALYWYRQSLGQGLEFLIYFQGNSAPDKSGLPSDRFSAERTGGSVSTLTIQRTQQEDSAVYLCASSGNTVGEQFFGPGTRLTVL.

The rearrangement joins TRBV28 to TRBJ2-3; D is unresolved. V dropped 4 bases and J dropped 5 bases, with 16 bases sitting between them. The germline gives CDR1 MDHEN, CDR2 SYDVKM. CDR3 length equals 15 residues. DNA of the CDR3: TGTGCCAGCAGTTCCGTATTTAGTTCGGAAGATACGCAGTATTTT. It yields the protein CASSSVFSSEDTQYF.

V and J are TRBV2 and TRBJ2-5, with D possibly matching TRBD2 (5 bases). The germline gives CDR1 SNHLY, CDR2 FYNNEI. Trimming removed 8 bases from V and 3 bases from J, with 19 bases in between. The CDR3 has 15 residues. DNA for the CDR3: TGTGCCAGCTCTGCTAGCCCCACGAGCGAAGAGACCCAGTACTTC. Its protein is CASSASPTSEETQYF. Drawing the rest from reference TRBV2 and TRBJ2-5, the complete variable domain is EPEVTQTPSHQVTQMGQEVILRCVPISNHLYFYWYRQILGQKVEFLVSFYNNEISEKSEIFDDQFSVERPDGSNFTLKIRSTKLEDSAMYFCASSASPTSEETQYFGPGTRLLVL.

CDR3 in DNA: TGTGCCAGCAGCTTAAGTCCTAGCGGGAGGGTCGATGAGCAGTTCTTC. Protein product: CASSLSPSGRVDEQFF. The V and J genes are TRBV7-2 and TRBJ2-1; 12 nucleotides match TRBD2. The CDR3 length is 16 residues. The V segment lost 2 bases and the J segment 8 bases; nucleotides outside the gene matches: 7. Germline lookup yields CDR1 SGHTA and CDR2 FQGNSA. The variable domain in full, with the rest retrieved from reference TRBV7-2 and TRBJ2-1, is GAGVSQSPSNKVTEKGKDVELRCDPISGHTALYWYRQSLGQGLEFLIYFQGNSAPDKSGLPSDRFSAERTGGSVSTLTIQRTQQEDSAVYLCASSLSPSGRVDEQFFGPGTRLTVL.

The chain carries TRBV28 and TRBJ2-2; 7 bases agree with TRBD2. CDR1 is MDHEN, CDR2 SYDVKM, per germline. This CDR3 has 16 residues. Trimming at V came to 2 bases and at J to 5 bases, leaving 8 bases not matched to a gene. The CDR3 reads CASSLLAGVHTGELFF. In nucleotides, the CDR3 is TGTGCCAGCAGTTTACTTGCGGGAGTTCATACCGGGGAGCTGTTTTTT.

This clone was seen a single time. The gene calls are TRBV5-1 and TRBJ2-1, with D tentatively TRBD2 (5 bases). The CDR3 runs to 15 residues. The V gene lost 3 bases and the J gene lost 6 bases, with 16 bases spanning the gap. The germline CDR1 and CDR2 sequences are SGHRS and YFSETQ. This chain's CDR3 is CASSSQDGEINEQFF. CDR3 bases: TGCGCCAGCAGCTCGCAGGACGGGGAGATCAATGAGCAGTTCTTC.

The CDR3 sequence is CASSLVAVSSYNEQFF. For the CDR3, the DNA is TGCGCCAGCAGCTTGGTGGCCGTTAGCTCCTACAATGAGCAGTTCTTC. The genes are TRBV5-1 and TRBJ2-1; D call uncertain. V gave up 0 bases and J gave up 0 bases, with 10 bases separating them. This CDR3 contains 16 residues. From germline, CDR1 is SGHRS and CDR2 YFSETQ.

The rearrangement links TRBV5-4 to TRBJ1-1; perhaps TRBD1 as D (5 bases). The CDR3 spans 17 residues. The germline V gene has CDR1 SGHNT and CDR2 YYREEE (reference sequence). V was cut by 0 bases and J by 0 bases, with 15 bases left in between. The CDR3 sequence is CASSLAVGGGMNTEAFF. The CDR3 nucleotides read TGTGCCAGCAGCTTGGCCGTCGGGGGTGGGATGAACACTGAAGCTTTCTTT.

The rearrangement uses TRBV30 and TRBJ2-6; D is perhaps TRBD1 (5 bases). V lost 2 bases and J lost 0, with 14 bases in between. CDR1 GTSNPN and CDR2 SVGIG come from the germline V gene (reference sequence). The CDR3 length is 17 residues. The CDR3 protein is CAWSLGRVPSGANVLTF. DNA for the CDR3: TGTGCCTGGAGTCTGGGCAGGGTACCCTCTGGGGCCAACGTCCTGACTTTC.